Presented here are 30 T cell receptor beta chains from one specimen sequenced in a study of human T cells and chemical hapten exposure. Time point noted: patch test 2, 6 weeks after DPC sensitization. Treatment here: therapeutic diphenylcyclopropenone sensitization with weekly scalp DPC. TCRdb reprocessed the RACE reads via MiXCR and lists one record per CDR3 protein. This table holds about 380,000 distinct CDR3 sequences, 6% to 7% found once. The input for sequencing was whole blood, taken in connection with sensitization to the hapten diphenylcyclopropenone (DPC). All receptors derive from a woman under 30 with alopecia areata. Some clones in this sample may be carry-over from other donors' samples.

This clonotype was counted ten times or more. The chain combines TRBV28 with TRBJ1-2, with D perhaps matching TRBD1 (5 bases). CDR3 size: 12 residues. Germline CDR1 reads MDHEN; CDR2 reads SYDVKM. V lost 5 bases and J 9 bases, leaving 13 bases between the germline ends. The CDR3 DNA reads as TGTGCCAGCAGTAGGCTGGCGGGGCGCTACACCTTC. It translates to CASSRLAGRYTF.

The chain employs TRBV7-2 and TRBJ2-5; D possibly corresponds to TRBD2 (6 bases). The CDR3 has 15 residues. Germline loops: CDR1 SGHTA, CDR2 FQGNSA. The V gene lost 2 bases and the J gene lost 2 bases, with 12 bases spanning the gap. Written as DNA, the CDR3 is TGTGCCAGCAGCTTAAATGCGGGGAATCAAGAGACCCAGTACTTC. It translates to CASSLNAGNQETQYF.

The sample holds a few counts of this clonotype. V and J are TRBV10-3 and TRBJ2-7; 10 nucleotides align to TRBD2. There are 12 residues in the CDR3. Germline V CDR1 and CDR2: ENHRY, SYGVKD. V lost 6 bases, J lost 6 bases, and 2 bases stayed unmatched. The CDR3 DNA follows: TGTGCCATCAGAGGACTAGCGGTCGAGCAGTACTTC. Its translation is CAIRGLAVEQYF.

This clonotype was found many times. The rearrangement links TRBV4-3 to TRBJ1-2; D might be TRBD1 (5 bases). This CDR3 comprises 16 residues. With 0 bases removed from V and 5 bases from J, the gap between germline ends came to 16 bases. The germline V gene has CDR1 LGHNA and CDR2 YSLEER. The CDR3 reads CASSQDSTGGPYGYTF. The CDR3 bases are TGCGCCAGCAGCCAAGATTCAACAGGCGGTCCTTATGGCTACACCTTC.

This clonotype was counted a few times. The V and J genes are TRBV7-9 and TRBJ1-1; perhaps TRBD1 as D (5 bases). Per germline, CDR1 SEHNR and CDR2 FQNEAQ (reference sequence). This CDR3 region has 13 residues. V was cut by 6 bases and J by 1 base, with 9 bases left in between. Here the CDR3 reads CASRPGPNTEAFF. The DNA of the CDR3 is TGTGCCAGCAGACCAGGGCCGAACACTGAAGCTTTCTTT. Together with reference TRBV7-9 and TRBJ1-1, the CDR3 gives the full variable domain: DTGVSQNPRHKITKRGQNVTFRCDPISEHNRLYWYRQTLGQGPEFLTYFQNEAQLEKSRLLSDRFSAERPKGSFSTLEIQRTEQGDSAMYLCASRPGPNTEAFFGQGTRLTVV.

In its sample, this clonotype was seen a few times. The CDR3 DNA reads TGTGCCAGCAGTCGAGACACCGTCAGCACAGATACGCAGTATTTT. Its translation: CASSRDTVSTDTQYF. This chain connects TRBV6-5 to TRBJ2-3; D is unresolved. Deletions cut 5 bases from V and 0 bases from J, with 12 bases between. CDR3 size: 15 residues. The germline V gene has CDR1 MNHEY and CDR2 SVGAGI.

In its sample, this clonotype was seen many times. CDR3 loop: CAGRGSGSGANVLTF. The CDR3 nucleotides are TGTGCCGGCAGGGGTTCGGGCTCTGGGGCCAACGTCCTGACTTTC. The rearrangement joins TRBV19 to TRBJ2-6, with D maybe TRBD1 (6 bases). CDR3 size: 15 residues. V lost 11 bases and J lost 0, with 14 bases in between. The germline gives CDR1 LNHDA, CDR2 SQIVND (reference sequence).

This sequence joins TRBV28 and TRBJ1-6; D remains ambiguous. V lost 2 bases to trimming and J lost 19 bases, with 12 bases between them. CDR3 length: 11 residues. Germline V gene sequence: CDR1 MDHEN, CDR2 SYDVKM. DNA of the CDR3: TGTGCCAGCAGTTTAGCGGACCAAAAACACTTT. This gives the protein CASSLADQKHF.

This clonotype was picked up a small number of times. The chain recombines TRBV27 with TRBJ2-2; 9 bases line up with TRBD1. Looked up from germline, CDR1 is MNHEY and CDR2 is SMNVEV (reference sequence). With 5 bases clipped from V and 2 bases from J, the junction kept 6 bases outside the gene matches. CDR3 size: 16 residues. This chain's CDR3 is CASSPPGQGNTGELFF. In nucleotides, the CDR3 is TGTGCCAGCAGTCCCCCGGGACAGGGTAACACCGGGGAGCTGTTTTTT.

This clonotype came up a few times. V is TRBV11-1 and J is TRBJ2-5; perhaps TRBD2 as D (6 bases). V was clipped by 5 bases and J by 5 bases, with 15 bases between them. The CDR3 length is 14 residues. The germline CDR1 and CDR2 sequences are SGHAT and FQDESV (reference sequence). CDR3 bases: TGTGCCAGCAGCCCGACGGGGGATGAGGAGACCCAGTACTTC. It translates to CASSPTGDEETQYF.

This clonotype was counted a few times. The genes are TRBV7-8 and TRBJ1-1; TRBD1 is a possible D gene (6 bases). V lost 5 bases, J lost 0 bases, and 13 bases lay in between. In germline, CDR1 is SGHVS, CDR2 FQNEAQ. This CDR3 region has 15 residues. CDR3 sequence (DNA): TGTGCCAGCAGCCTAGATACAGGGTTGAACACTGAAGCTTTCTTT. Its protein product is CASSLDTGLNTEAFF.

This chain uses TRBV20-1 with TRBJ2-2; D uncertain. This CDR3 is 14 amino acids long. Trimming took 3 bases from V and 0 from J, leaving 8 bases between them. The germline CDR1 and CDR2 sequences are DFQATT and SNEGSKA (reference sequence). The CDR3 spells CSASRNPNTGELFF. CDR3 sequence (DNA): TGCAGTGCTAGTAGGAATCCGAACACCGGGGAGCTGTTTTTT.

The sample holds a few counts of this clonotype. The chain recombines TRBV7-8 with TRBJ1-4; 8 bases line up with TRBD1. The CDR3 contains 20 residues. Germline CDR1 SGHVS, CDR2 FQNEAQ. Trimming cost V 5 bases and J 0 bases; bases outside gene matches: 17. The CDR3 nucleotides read TGTGCCAGCAGCCCCCTAAGACTCTCAGGGACAGGTGCAACTAATGAAAAACTGTTTTTT. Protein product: CASSPLRLSGTGATNEKLFF.

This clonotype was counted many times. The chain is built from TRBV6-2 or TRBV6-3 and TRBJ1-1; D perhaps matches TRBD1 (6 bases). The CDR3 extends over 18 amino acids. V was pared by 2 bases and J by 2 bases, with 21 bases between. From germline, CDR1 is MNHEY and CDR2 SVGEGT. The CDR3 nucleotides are TGTGCCAGCAGTTACACCCCCGGGGGGCAGGCGGAAAACACTGAAGCTTTCTTT. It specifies CASSYTPGGQAENTEAFF.

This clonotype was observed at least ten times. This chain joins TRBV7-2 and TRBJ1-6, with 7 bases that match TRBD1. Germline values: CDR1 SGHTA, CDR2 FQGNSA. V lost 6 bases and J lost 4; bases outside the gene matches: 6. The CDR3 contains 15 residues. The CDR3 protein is CASSWKGAYNSPLHF. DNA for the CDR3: TGTGCCAGCAGTTGGAAGGGGGCGTATAATTCACCCCTCCACTTT.

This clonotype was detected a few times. The CDR3 region has the DNA TGTGCCAGCAGCTTAGGTGGACAGACCTACTCTGGGGCCAACGTCCTGACTTTC. It yields the protein CASSLGGQTYSGANVLTF. This chain uses TRBV7-9 with TRBJ2-6; D perhaps matches TRBD1 (6 bases). Germline V gene data show CDR1 as SEHNR and CDR2 as FQNEAQ (reference sequence). V shed 1 base and J shed 0 bases, with 13 bases lying between them. This CDR3 region has 18 residues.

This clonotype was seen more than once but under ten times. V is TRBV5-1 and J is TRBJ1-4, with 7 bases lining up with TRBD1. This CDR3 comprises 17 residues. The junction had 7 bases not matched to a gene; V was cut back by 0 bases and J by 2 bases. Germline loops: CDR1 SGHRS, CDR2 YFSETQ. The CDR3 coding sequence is TGCGCCAGCAGCTTGGCCCGGGGACAGAGGACTAATGAAAAACTGTTTTTT. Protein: CASSLARGQRTNEKLFF.

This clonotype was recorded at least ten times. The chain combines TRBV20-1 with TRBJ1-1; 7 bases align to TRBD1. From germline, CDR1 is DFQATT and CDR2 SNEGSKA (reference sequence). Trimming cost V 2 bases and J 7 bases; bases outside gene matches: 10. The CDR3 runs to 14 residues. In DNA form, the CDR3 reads TGCAGTGCTAGAAGGGACAGATCCTCACTTGAAGCTTTCTTT. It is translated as CSARRDRSSLEAFF.

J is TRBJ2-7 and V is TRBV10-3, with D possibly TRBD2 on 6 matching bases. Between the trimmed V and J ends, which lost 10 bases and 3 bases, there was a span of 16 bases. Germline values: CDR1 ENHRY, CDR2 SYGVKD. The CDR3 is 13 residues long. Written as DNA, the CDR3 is TGTGCCACCTCCGGAGGGACTTTCTACGAGCAGTACTTC. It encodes CATSGGTFYEQYF.

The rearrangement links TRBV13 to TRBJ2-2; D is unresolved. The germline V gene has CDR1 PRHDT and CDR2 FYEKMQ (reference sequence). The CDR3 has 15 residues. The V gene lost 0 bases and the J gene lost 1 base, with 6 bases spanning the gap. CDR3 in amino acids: CASSLGLMNTGELFF. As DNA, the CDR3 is TGTGCCAGCAGCTTAGGCCTAATGAACACCGGGGAGCTGTTTTTT.

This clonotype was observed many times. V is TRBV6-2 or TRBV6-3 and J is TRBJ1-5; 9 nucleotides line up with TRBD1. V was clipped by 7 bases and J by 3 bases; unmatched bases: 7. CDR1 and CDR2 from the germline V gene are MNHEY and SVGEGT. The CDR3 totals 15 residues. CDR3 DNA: TGTGCCAGCACTCTACAGGGGGCGAACAATCAGCCCCAGCATTTT. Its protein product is CASTLQGANNQPQHF.

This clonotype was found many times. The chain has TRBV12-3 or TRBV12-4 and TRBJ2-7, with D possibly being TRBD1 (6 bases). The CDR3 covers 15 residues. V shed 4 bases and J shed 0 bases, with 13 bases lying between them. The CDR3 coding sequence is TGTGCCAGCAGTTGGACAGCCAGTGCCTCCTACGAGCAGTACTTC. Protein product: CASSWTASASYEQYF.

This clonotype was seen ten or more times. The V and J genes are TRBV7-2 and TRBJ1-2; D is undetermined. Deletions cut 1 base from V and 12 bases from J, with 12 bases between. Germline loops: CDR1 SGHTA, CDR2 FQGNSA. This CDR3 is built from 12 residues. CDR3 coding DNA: TGTGCCAGCAGCTTAGAAGGTCTGGGCCACACCTTC. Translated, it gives CASSLEGLGHTF.

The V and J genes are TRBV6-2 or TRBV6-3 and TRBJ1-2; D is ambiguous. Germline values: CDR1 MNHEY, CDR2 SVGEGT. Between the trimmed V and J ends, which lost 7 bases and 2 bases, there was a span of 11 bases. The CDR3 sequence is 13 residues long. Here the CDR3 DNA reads TGTGCCAGCACTATCCGGGAGAACTATGGCTACACCTTC. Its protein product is CASTIRENYGYTF.

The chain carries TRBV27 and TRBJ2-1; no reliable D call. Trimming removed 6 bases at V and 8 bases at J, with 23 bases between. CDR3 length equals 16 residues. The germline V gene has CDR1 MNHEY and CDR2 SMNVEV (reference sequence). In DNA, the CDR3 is TGTGCCAGCAGCCTATATGGGATCCTTGAAAGGGATGAGCAGTTCTTC. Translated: CASSLYGILERDEQFF.

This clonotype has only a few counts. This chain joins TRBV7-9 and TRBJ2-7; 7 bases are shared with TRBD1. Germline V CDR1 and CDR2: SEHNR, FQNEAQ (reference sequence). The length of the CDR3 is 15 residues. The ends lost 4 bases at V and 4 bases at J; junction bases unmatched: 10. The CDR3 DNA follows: TGTGCCAGCAGCTCAAGGGGACAGCGGTTTTACGAGCAGTACTTC. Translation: CASSSRGQRFYEQYF.

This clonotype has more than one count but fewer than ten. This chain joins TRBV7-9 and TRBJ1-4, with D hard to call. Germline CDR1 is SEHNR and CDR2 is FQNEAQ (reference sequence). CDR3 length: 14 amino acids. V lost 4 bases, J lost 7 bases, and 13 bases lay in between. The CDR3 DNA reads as TGTGCCAGCAGCTGGGGTTCAGTCAGTGAAAAACTGTTTTTT. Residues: CASSWGSVSEKLFF.

The CDR3 DNA sequence: TGCAGCGTTGATTCCCCGGGCAGCTGTTTGAATCAGCCCCAGCATTTT. It yields the protein CSVDSPGSCLNQPQHF. The chain couples TRBV29-1 to TRBJ1-5; no definite D call. The germline V gene encodes CDR1 SQVTM and CDR2 ANQGSEA. The CDR3 totals 16 residues. V was trimmed by 3 bases and J by 4 bases, leaving 19 bases between them.

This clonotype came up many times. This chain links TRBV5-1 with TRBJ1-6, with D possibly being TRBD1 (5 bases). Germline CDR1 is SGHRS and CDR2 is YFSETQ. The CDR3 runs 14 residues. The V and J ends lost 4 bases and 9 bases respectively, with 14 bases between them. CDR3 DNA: TGCGCCAGCAGCGGGGGATTAGTCGGTTCACCCCTCCACTTT. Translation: CASSGGLVGSPLHF. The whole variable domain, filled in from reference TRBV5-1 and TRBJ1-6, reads KAGVTQTPRYLIKTRGQQVTLSCSPISGHRSVSWYQQTPGQGLQFLFEYFSETQRNKGNFPGRFSGRQFSNSRSEMNVSTLELGDSALYLCASSGGLVGSPLHFGNGTRLTVT.

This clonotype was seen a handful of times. The CDR3 coding sequence is TGCAGTGCCGCGACCCCTGGAAACACCATATATTTT. It translates to CSAATPGNTIYF. This sequence joins TRBV20-1 and TRBJ1-3; D unresolved. The germline V gene encodes CDR1 DFQATT and CDR2 SNEGSKA (reference sequence). V lost 6 bases and J lost 2, with 8 bases in between. The CDR3 spans 12 residues.